The 19 T cell receptor beta chains below were found in one sample sequenced in a study of long-term antiretroviral therapy in people with HIV (dated by TCRdb to 2021 to 2024). The immunoSEQ hsTCRB v3.0 assay was used at survey level resolution to sequence the TRB variable region. Entries here come from immuneACCESS through TCRdb and include only in-frame sequences with V and J called. Some clones fail to appear in such tables; in the studies checked, an unresolved V gene covers under half of the shortfall, and the cause of the remainder is unknown. Present in this sample are 39,000 or so clones, over 75% of which were seen just once. Around 6.1% of the sample is taken by the ten largest. Specimen: unsorted PBMCs, collected 0.6 years after starting antiretroviral therapy. All receptors derive from a man younger than 35 with HIV.

The chain couples TRBV21-1 to TRBJ2-2; the table's D call, TRBD2, was not checked against the DNA. TRBV21-1 is assigned pseudogene status. CDR3 length: 16 amino acids. CDR3 sequence (DNA): TGTGCCAGCAGCAAAGGGTTCCCTAGAAACACCGGGGAGCTGTTTTTT. Its translation: CASSKGFPRNTGELFF.

The J gene is TRBJ2-7, the V gene TRBV18; either TRBD1 or TRBD2 may fit D (5 bases each). Trimming removed 6 bases at V and 5 bases at J, with 17 bases between. The CDR3 contains 14 residues. Germline CDR1 reads KGHSH; CDR2 reads LQKENI. CDR3 coding DNA: TGTGCCAGCTCCAGAGTGGGGGTAGGCGACGAGCAGTACTTC. Translating it yields CASSRVGVGDEQYF.

The rearrangement joins TRBV27 to TRBJ1-1; D possibly corresponds to TRBD1 (5 bases). The CDR3 is 13 amino acids. Between the trimmed V and J ends, which lost 0 bases and 4 bases, there was a span of 6 bases. Germline CDR1 MNHEY, CDR2 SMNVEV (reference sequence). This CDR3 is CASSLSTGTEAFF. The CDR3 nucleotides are TGTGCCAGCAGTTTATCTACAGGCACTGAAGCTTTCTTT.

V gene TRBV18 combines with J gene TRBJ2-1; 8 positions match TRBD2. With 10 bases clipped from V and 3 bases from J, the junction kept 8 bases outside the gene matches. The CDR3 runs to 14 residues. The germline V gene has CDR1 KGHSH and CDR2 LQKENI. CDR3 residues: CATRLLAGYNEQFF. The CDR3 DNA reads as TGTGCCACCAGGTTGCTAGCGGGCTACAATGAGCAGTTCTTC.

This chain uses TRBV11-2 with TRBJ2-7, with TRBD2 matching 13 bases. The CDR3 length is 15 residues. Germline lookup yields CDR1 SGHAT and CDR2 FQNNGV. Unmatched junction bases numbered 8, after V lost 6 bases and J lost 6 bases. The CDR3 spells CASRGLAGVGLEQYF. The CDR3 DNA follows: TGTGCCAGCAGAGGACTAGCGGGAGTTGGTCTCGAGCAGTACTTC.

In this sample, this clone turned up a few times. J is TRBJ1-2 and V is TRBV29-1, with a weak D call TRBD1 (5 bases). Trimming cost V 5 bases and J 8 bases, with 21 bases left between them. This CDR3 is built from 14 residues. The V gene's germline CDR1 is SQVTM and CDR2 ANQGSEA. The CDR3 is CSVLMGRLTTGYTF. CDR3 in DNA: TGCAGCGTTCTTATGGGACGGTTGACAACGGGCTACACCTTC.

This chain uses TRBV28 with TRBJ2-2; D is undetermined. V was trimmed by 1 base and J by 6 bases, leaving 12 bases between them. CDR1 and CDR2 from the germline V gene are MDHEN and SYDVKM. The CDR3 is 15 amino acids. The CDR3 bases are TGTGCCAGCAGTTTATATAGGGTGTTCGCCGGGGAGCTGTTTTTT. It codes for CASSLYRVFAGELFF.

By share, this clone counts as medium-sized (0.01 to 0.1%). This chain connects TRBV6-1 to TRBJ2-3, with 9 bases that match TRBD1. This CDR3 comprises 14 residues. The ends lost 5 bases at V and 2 bases at J; junction bases unmatched: 2. Germline V gene data show CDR1 as MNHNS and CDR2 as SASEGT. The CDR3: CASSRTGDTDTQYF. In DNA, the CDR3 is TGTGCCAGCAGTAGGACAGGGGACACAGATACGCAGTATTTT.

The chain combines TRBV27 with TRBJ2-7; tentatively, D is TRBD1 (6 bases). V lost 6 bases and J lost 2, with 17 bases in between. The CDR3 has 15 residues. Germline CDR1 is MNHEY and CDR2 is SMNVEV (reference sequence). The CDR3 sequence is CASSPTTGDAYEQYF. CDR3 sequence (DNA): TGTGCCAGCAGCCCTACGACAGGAGACGCCTACGAGCAGTACTTC.

This chain connects TRBV15 to TRBJ2-5; TRBD1 aligns across 11 bases. CDR1 is LNHNV, CDR2 YYDKDF, per germline (reference sequence). After removal of 3 bases from V and 3 bases from J, the junction contained 9 bases not matched to a gene. This CDR3 spans 17 amino acids. CDR3 DNA: TGTGCCACCAGCAGTTTAGGGACAGGGGGATACAAAGAGACCCAGTACTTC. It is translated as CATSSLGTGGYKETQYF. The whole variable domain, remainder taken from reference TRBV15 and TRBJ2-5, is DAMVIQNPRYQVTQFGKPVTLSCSQTLNHNVMYWYQQKSSQAPKLLFHYYDKDFNNEADTPDNFQSRRPNTSFCFLDIRSPGLGDTAMYLCATSSLGTGGYKETQYFGPGTRLLVL.

The CDR3 here is CASSLDESSYF. DNA of the CDR3: TGTGCCAGCAGCTTAGACGAAAGTTCGTACTTC. The V gene is TRBV11-2, the J gene TRBJ2-7; D unclear. The germline V gene encodes CDR1 SGHAT and CDR2 FQNNGV. The CDR3 is 11 amino acids. V was trimmed by 0 bases and J by 12 bases, leaving 9 bases between them.

The chain links TRBV7-6 to TRBJ1-1; no clear D. The CDR3 is 12 amino acids. From germline, CDR1 is SGHVS and CDR2 FNYEAQ. V was clipped by 6 bases and J by 5 bases, with 10 bases between them. The DNA for the CDR3 is TGTGCCAGCAGTTCGGGTGGGACTGAAGCTTTCTTT. Protein sequence: CASSSGGTEAFF. Using reference TRBV7-6 and TRBJ1-1 for the parts outside the CDR3, the full variable domain is GAGVSQSPRYKVTKRGQDVALRCDPISGHVSLYWYRQALGQGPEFLTYFNYEAQQDKSGLPNDRFSAERPEGSISTLTIQRTEQRDSAMYRCASSSGGTEAFFGQGTRLTVV.

V and J are TRBV7-9 and TRBJ2-7; D perhaps matches TRBD2 (5 bases). The germline gives CDR1 SEHNR, CDR2 FQNEAQ (reference sequence). The CDR3 is made up of 13 amino acids. V was clipped by 5 bases and J by 6 bases, with 14 bases between them. The CDR3 is CASSPGPRGEQYF. The DNA of the CDR3 is TGTGCCAGCAGCCCAGGACCCCGGGGCGAGCAGTACTTC.

This sequence joins TRBV6-5 and TRBJ2-7; TRBD2 might be the D (6 bases). CDR1 and CDR2 from the germline V gene are MNHEY and SVGAGI. Trimming left V 10 bases short and J 6 bases short, with 19 bases between. There are 13 residues in the CDR3. This chain's CDR3 is CATTRREGREQYF. CDR3 in DNA: TGTGCCACCACGCGGCGGGAAGGGCGCGAGCAGTACTTC.

The V gene is TRBV7-3, the J gene TRBJ1-2; 8 bases are shared with TRBD1. CDR1 SGHTA and CDR2 FQGTGA come from the germline V gene. J gave up 6 bases and V 5 bases, and 8 bases lay outside the gene matches. CDR3 length equals 14 residues. CDR3 DNA: TGTGCCAGCAGCAAATCCGGACAGGGCGATGGCTACACCTTC. It yields the protein CASSKSGQGDGYTF.

A few counts support this clone. The chain carries TRBV19 and TRBJ1-5; D call uncertain. The CDR3 is 15 amino acids. Trimming took 0 bases from V and 0 from J, leaving 6 bases between them. Per germline, CDR1 LNHDA and CDR2 SQIVND (reference sequence). Written as DNA, the CDR3 is TGTGCCAGTAGTATAGATCTCTCTAGCAATCAGCCCCAGCATTTT. As protein: CASSIDLSSNQPQHF.

V gene TRBV28 combines with J gene TRBJ2-1; D not certain. Looked up from germline, CDR1 is MDHEN and CDR2 is SYDVKM. The length of the CDR3 is 11 residues. V gave up 6 bases and J gave up 8 bases, with 8 bases separating them. The CDR3, as DNA: TGTGCCAGCAGCCTCGTCCATGAGCAGTTCTTC. Translated: CASSLVHEQFF.

The genes are TRBV13 and TRBJ1-3; D unclear. V lost 5 bases and J 4 bases, leaving 6 bases between the germline ends. CDR3 length: 12 amino acids. Germline loops: CDR1 PRHDT, CDR2 FYEKMQ (reference sequence). CDR3 sequence reads: CASSTPGNTIYF. CDR3 DNA: TGTGCCAGCAGCACCCCAGGAAACACCATATATTTT.

This chain links TRBV5-1 with TRBJ2-7; 10 bases map to TRBD1. The ends lost 1 base at V and 2 bases at J; junction bases unmatched: 6. The CDR3 loop spans 16 amino acids. Germline loops: CDR1 SGHRS, CDR2 YFSETQ. The CDR3 region has the DNA TGCGCCAGCAGCTTGCTGGGGACAGGGGAAACCTACGAGCAGTACTTC. Encoded protein: CASSLLGTGETYEQYF.